This entry lists 5 T cell receptor beta chains sequenced from one sample in a study of blood T cell repertoires in COVID-19. Using immunoSEQ multiplex PCR, the repertoire was profiled, and TCRdb retains in-frame clones only, with some absent. The data contain about 270,000 clones, about four fifths of them singletons. Sequencing input: peripheral blood. These receptors all come from a woman aged 55-70 years with active or convalescent COVID-19.

This rearrangement joins TRBV6-5 to TRBJ1-6; D is possibly TRBD1 (6 bases). V lost 0 bases and J lost 6, with 9 bases in between. The germline CDR1 and CDR2 sequences are MNHEY and SVGAGI. The CDR3 is 15 amino acids. CDR3 sequence reads: CASSYSGHTNSPLHF. The CDR3 nucleotides are TGTGCCAGCAGTTACTCGGGACACACTAATTCACCCCTCCACTTT.

This clone was seen a few times. This sequence joins TRBV7-8 and TRBJ1-1, with D possibly matching TRBD1 (5 bases). The CDR3 is 14 residues long. V lost 1 base to trimming and J lost 7 bases, with 13 bases between them. Germline CDR1 and CDR2: SGHVS and FQNEAQ. CDR3 sequence reads: CASSLVGIQGEAFF. As DNA, the CDR3 is TGTGCCAGCAGCTTAGTTGGCATCCAGGGTGAAGCTTTCTTT.

The rearrangement links TRBV6-5 to TRBJ1-1; D is undetermined. The CDR3 length is 14 residues. Deletions cut 6 bases from V and 3 bases from J, with 14 bases between. CDR1 and CDR2 (germline): MNHEY, SVGAGI. The CDR3 DNA follows: TGTGCCAGCAGCCTCCACGGAACAGACACTGAAGCTTTCTTT. This gives the protein CASSLHGTDTEAFF.

This chain links TRBV18 with TRBJ2-2; 10 nucleotides agree with TRBD2. V shed 3 bases, J shed 0 bases, and the junction held 4 bases outside the gene matches. The CDR3 is made up of 17 amino acids. Germline CDR1 KGHSH, CDR2 LQKENI. This CDR3 is CASSPASGGPNTGELFF. The CDR3 DNA follows: TGTGCCAGCTCACCGGCTAGCGGGGGACCGAACACCGGGGAGCTGTTTTTT.

The chain recombines TRBV19 with TRBJ1-2; TRBD1 matches 7 bases. CDR1 and CDR2 (germline): LNHDA, SQIVND (reference sequence). J was trimmed by 8 bases and V by 3 bases; bases with no gene match: 6. The CDR3 runs 13 residues. The CDR3 sequence: CASSIEGARGYTF. The CDR3 DNA reads TGTGCCAGTAGTATCGAGGGGGCGCGAGGCTACACCTTC.